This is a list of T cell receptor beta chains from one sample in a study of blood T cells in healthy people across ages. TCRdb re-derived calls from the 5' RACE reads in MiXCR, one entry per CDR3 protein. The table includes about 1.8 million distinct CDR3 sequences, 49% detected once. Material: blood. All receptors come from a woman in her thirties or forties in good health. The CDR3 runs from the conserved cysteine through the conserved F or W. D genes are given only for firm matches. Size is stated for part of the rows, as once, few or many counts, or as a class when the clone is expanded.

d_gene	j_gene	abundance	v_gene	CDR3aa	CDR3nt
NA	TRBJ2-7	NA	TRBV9	CASSAAPGPSYEQYF	TGTGCCAGCAGCGCGGCCCCGGGACCCTCCTACGAGCAGTACTTC
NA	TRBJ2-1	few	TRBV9	CASSVTVLSYNEQFF	TGTGCCAGCAGCGTAACGGTTCTCTCCTACAATGAGCAGTTCTTC
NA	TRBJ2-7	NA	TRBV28	CASSFTGRTLSYEQYF	TGTGCCAGCAGTTTCACGGGCAGGACCTTATCCTACGAGCAGTACTTC
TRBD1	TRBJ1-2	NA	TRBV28	CASGTTGGTYGYTF	TGTGCCAGCGGTACGACAGGGGGAACCTATGGCTACACCTTC
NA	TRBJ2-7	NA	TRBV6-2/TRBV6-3	CASRPHASGLHYEQYF	TGTGCCAGCAGGCCACACGCCTCGGGACTTCACTACGAGCAGTACTTC
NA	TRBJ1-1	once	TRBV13	CASTQRGHTEAFF	TGTGCCAGCACCCAGCGCGGGCACACTGAAGCTTTCTTT
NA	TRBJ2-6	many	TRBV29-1	CSVGSFVGSAGANVLTF	TGCAGCGTTGGAAGTTTCGTAGGGTCTGCTGGGGCCAACGTCCTGACTTTC
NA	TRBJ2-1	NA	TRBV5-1	CASSWTVGRNEQFF	TGCGCCAGCAGCTGGACAGTGGGGCGCAATGAGCAGTTCTTC
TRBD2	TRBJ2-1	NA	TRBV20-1	CSARYQRGAHLESYNEQFF	TGCAGTGCTAGATACCAGCGGGGGGCCCACCTTGAAAGCTACAATGAGCAGTTCTTC
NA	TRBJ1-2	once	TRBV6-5	CASSYSRGAMNYGYTF	TGCGCCAGCAGTTACTCGCGGGGGGCGATGAACTATGGCTACACCTTC
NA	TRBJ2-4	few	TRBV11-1	CASSPLTPVAKNIQYF	TGTGCCAGCAGCCCTTTGACACCAGTAGCCAAAAACATTCAGTACTTC
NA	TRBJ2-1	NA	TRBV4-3	CASSQEGSVSGYNEQFF	TGCGCCAGCAGCCAAGAAGGGTCCGTTAGCGGATACAATGAGCAGTTCTTC
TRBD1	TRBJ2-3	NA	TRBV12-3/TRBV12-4	CASSLRQGKDTQYF	TGTGCCAGCAGTTTAAGACAGGGGAAAGATACGCAGTATTTT
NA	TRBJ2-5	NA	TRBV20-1	CSAPNRDLGETQYF	TGCAGTGCTCCGAACAGGGATCTAGGAGAGACCCAGTACTTC
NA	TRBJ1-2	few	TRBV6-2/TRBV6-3	CASTTTGGYTF	TGTGCCAGCACCACAACGGGCGGCTACACCTTC
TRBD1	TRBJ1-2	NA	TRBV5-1	CASSAMTGDGYTF	TGCGCCAGCAGCGCGATGACAGGGGATGGCTACACCTTC
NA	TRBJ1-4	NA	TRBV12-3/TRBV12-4	CASSPGTLVNEKLFF	TGTGCCAGCAGCCCCGGGACTTTAGTAAATGAAAAACTGTTTTTT
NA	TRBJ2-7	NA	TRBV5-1	CASSLFPLSSYEQYF	TGCGCCAGCAGCTTGTTCCCGCTGAGCTCCTACGAGCAGTACTTC
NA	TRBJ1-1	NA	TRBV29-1	CSVGGGRNTEAFF	TGCAGCGTGGGGGGGGGGCGGAACACTGAAGCTTTCTTT
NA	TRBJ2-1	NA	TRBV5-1	CAINRGNEQFF	TGCGCAATTAACCGGGGCAATGAGCAGTTCTTC
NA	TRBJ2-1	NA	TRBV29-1	CSVGRVTGPYNEQFF	TGCAGCGTTGGAAGGGTAACAGGGCCATACAATGAGCAGTTCTTC
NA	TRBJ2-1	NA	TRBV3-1	CASSPSGVNEQFF	TGTGCCAGCAGTCCCTCGGGGGTCAATGAGCAGTTCTTC
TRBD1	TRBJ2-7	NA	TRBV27	CASSPQGAYYEQYF	TGTGCCAGCAGTCCCCAGGGGGCGTACTACGAGCAGTACTTC
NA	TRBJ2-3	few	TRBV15	CATSFAGWNADTQYF	TGTGCCACCAGCTTTGCGGGGTGGAACGCAGATACGCAGTATTTT
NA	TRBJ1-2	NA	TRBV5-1	CASSLDRTENGYTF	TGCGCCAGCAGCTTGGACCGGACGGAGAATGGCTACACCTTC
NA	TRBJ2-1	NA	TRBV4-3	CASSQETPANEQFF	TGCGCCAGCAGCCAAGAGACACCAGCGAATGAGCAGTTCTTC
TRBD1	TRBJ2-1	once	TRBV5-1	CASGLTDRGLGEQFF	TGCGCCAGCGGCTTGACGGACAGGGGGCTCGGTGAGCAGTTCTTC
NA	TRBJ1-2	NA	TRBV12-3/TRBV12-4	CPSSSGFGPRGYTF	TGTCCCAGCAGTTCAGGGTTTGGGCCCAGGGGCTACACCTTC
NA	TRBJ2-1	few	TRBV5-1	CASSLAVAFSDEQFF	TGCGCCAGCAGCTTGGCTGTAGCCTTTTCGGATGAGCAGTTCTTC
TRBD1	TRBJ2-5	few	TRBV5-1	CASSTRQGRQETQYF	TGCGCCAGCAGCACCCGACAGGGAAGGCAAGAGACCCAGTACTTC
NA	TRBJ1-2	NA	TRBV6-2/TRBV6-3	CASRIPDPGYGYTF	TGTGCCAGCAGAATACCGGACCCAGGGTATGGCTACACCTTC
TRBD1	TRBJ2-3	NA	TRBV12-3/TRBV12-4	CASSPGQGSNIPSADTQYF	TGTGCCAGCAGTCCCGGACAGGGGTCGAATATTCCGTCCGCAGATACGCAGTATTTT
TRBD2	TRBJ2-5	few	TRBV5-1	CASTASGGNTPETQYF	TGCGCCAGCACCGCTAGCGGGGGGAACACTCCAGAGACCCAGTACTTC
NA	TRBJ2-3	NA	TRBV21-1	CASSKVSGTSTDTQYF	TGTGCCAGCAGCAAAGTTAGCGGGACTAGCACAGATACGCAGTATTTT
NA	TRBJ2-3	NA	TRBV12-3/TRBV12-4	CASTTSRVGADTQYF	TGTGCCAGTACCACGAGCAGGGTGGGCGCAGATACGCAGTATTTT
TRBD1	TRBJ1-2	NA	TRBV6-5	CASSYARRDRAINGYTF	TGTGCCAGCAGTTACGCACGCCGGGACAGGGCAATTAATGGCTACACCTTC
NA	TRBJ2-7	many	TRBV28	CASSSPAYEQYF	TGTGCCAGCAGCTCCCCGGCGTACGAGCAGTACTTC
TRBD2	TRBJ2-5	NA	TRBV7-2	CASSLVSRPVLRGGQETQYF	TGTGCCAGCAGCTTAGTTTCCCGACCCGTCTTGCGGGGGGGACAAGAGACCCAGTACTTC
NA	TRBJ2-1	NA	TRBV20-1	CSARTGGARNEQFF	TGCAGTGCTAGGACAGGTGGGGCCCGCAATGAGCAGTTCTTC
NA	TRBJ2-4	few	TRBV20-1	CSASHRVRGKNIQYF	TGCAGTGCCTCTCACAGGGTCAGGGGCAAAAACATTCAGTACTTC
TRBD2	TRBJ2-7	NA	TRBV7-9	CASNLVGTDAGESYEQYF	TGTGCCAGCAACTTAGTGGGGACGGACGCGGGGGAATCCTACGAGCAGTACTTC
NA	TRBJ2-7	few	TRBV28	CASSPYRGEAEQYF	TGTGCCAGCAGTCCATACCGCGGGGAGGCCGAGCAGTACTTC
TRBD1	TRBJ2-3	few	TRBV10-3	CAITPGTGGTDTQYF	TGTGCCATCACCCCAGGGACAGGGGGTACAGATACGCAGTATTTT
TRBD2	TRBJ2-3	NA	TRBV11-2	CASSLVPRGGVDTQYF	TGTGCCAGCAGCTTAGTCCCTCGGGGGGGGGTAGATACGCAGTATTTT
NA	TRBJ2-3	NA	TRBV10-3	CAIRGRGDTQYF	TGTGCCATCAGGGGAAGGGGAGATACGCAGTATTTT
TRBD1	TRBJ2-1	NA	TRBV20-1	CSARDSGQGRDEQFF	TGCAGTGCTAGAGATAGCGGACAGGGTAGGGATGAGCAGTTCTTC
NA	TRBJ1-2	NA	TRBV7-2	CASRTTGLDYGYTF	TGTGCCAGCAGAACTACAGGGTTGGACTATGGCTACACCTTC
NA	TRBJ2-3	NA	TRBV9	CASSPLQDTQYF	TGTGCCAGCAGCCCCCTTCAGGATACGCAGTATTTT
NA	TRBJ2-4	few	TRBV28	CASSAPLGGRNIQYF	TGTGCCAGCAGTGCCCCCCTGGGAGGAAGAAACATTCAGTACTTC
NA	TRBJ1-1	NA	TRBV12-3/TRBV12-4	CASSRELTEAFF	TGTGCCAGCAGTCGGGAGCTCACTGAAGCTTTCTTT
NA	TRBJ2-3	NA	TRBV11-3	CASSLGFGVDTQYF	TGTGCCAGCAGCTTAGGTTTCGGGGTGGATACGCAGTATTTT
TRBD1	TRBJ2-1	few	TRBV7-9	CASSSGQDSYNEQFF	TGTGCCAGCAGCTCGGGACAGGACTCCTACAATGAGCAGTTCTTC
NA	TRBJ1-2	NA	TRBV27	CASRSGAGSYYGYTF	TGTGCCAGCAGGTCGGGGGCAGGGTCTTACTATGGCTACACCTTC
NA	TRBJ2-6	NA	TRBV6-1	CATMETWANVLTF	TGTGCCACCATGGAAACGTGGGCCAACGTCCTGACTTTC
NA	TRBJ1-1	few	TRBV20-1	CSASAITQRENTEAFF	TGCAGTGCTAGCGCCATAACCCAGAGAGAGAACACTGAAGCTTTCTTT
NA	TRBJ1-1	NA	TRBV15	CATSRDIAADEAFF	TGTGCCACCAGCAGAGATATCGCTGCGGACGAAGCTTTCTTT
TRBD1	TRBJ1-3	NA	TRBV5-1	CASRERTGAQSGNTIYF	TGCGCCAGCAGAGAGAGGACAGGGGCTCAAAGTGGAAACACCATATATTTT